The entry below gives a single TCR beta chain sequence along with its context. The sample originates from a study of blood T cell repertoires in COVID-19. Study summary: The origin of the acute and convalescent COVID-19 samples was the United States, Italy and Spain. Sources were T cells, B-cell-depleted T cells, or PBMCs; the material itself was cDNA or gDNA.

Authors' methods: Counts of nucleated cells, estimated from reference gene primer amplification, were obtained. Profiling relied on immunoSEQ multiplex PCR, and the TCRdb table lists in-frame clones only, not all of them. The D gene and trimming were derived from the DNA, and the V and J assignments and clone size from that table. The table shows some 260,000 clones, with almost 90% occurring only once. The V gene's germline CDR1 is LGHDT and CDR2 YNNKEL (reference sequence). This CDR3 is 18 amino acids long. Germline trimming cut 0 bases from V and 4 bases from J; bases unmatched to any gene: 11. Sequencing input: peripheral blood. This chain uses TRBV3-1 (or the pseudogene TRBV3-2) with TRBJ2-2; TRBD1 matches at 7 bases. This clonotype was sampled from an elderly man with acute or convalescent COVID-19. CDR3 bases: TGTGCCAGCAGCCAAGATTCTCAACAGGGGTGGTTCACCGGGGAGCTGTTTTTT. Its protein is CASSQDSQQGWFTGELFF.